This T cell receptor (beta chain) appears in the sequencing data of a study of PD-1 blockade in classical Hodgkin lymphoma (dated by TCRdb to the early 2020s). Background on the whole study: Nivolumab dosing was 3 mg/kg intravenously every 2 weeks, continuing until either disease progression or unacceptable toxicity. A peripheral blood immune signature of response to PD-1 blockade in classical Hodgkin lymphoma was defined using TCR beta sequencing and CyTOF.

As for this clone: It has no known antigen specificity. Base qualities are not recorded, but no much larger clone differs from it by a single base.

Genomic DNA was extracted with the Qiagen DNeasy kit from unsorted PBMCs and from negatively selected CD4+ and CD8+ fractions. Using primers that anneal to V and J segments, immunoSEQ multiplex PCR amplified the TCR beta CDR3 regions. A synthetic immune receptor repertoire was used to minimize amplification bias, and any residual bias was removed computationally once sequencing was done. On the study's bioinformatics: Repertoire diversity was quantified as the Shannon entropy index using custom Python scripts. Unsorted, CD4+ and CD8+ repertoires were examined separately, except in combined analyses, for which CD4+ and CD8+ sequences were merged in silico. A clone was considered expanded if an increase in frequency of at least 2-fold after treatment relative to C1D1 was found, and a pseudocount of 0.5 was applied to clones undetected at baseline. Clones with 0 or 1 copy at C1D1 were defined as singleton clones, while clones with 2 or more copies were defined as non-singleton clones. Clones expanded in unsorted samples were labelled as CD4+, CD8+ or unknown by matching protein sequences in sorted samples from the same patient. Wilcoxon tests on paired samples were used to test diversity changes from C1D1 to C4D1. TCRdb provides this immuneACCESS table in a form limited to in-frame rearrangements. Some clones are lacking; in checked studies, under half of them reflect an unresolved V gene, and why the rest are absent is not known. The D gene and trimming were derived from the DNA, and the V and J assignments and clone size from that table. Present in this sample are about 39,000 clones, roughly 73% of which were seen just once. 37% of the sample is in the top ten clones.

Trimming takes 1 base from V and 7 bases from J, and the germline ends sit 11 bases apart. From the cysteine through the phenylalanine, the CDR3 covers 14 amino acids. Here the CDR3 DNA is all that survives: 42 bases in frame from base 1. The germline V gene supplies CDR1 ENHRY and CDR2 SYGVKD. What this sample's time point label stands for: cycle 4 day 1 (C4D1), after 5 to 7 weeks of nivolumab. Every trial patient had relapsed after autologous stem cell transplantation, and cohorts A, B and C differed in prior brentuximab vedotin exposure. The trial cohort included fewer than 60 patients with relapsed/refractory classical Hodgkin lymphoma, and each patient had a best overall response of complete response, partial response or progressive disease. Trial patients were treated with single-agent nivolumab in the multi-cohort phase II CheckMate 205 trial. An independent review committee assessed best overall response by applying the 2007 International Working Group response criteria. Trial PBMCs were collected just before the start of nivolumab (C1D1) and during therapy at cycle 2 day 1 and cycle 4 day 1. Peripheral blood was collected in 8 mL Vacutainer Cell Preparation Tubes, from which PBMCs were isolated by centrifugation and then cryopreserved.

Results the study describes overall, beyond this receptor: CD4+ but not CD8+ TCR diversity rose significantly by C4D1 (p=0.0027 vs p=0.16), most apparent in complete responders (p=0.02). Lower diversity was observed in patients in whom nivolumab was started less than 1 year after ASCT, and these patients were excluded from later analyses so that confounding by immune reconstitution would be avoided. Baseline TCR diversity was reported to be lower in newly diagnosed patients than in healthy donors and to be lower still in relapsed/refractory patients. The study covered only a single clinical trial cohort, and the causes of the repertoire differences, possibly disease activity or prior therapy, were still not defined. Trial patients with a complete response had baseline diversity similar to that of newly diagnosed patients, while partial responders and progressors had significantly lower diversity.

The chain couples TRBV10-3 to TRBJ1-5; the D gene cannot be named for sure. The sequence was obtained from a human donor with classical Hodgkin lymphoma. Here the sequenced sample was peripheral blood mononuclear cells (PBMCs), taken before the fourth cycle of nivolumab. The base sequence is TGTGCCATCAGTGAGTGGGAGGTCGCACAGCCCCAGCATTTT. Its protein is CAISEWEVAQPQHF.